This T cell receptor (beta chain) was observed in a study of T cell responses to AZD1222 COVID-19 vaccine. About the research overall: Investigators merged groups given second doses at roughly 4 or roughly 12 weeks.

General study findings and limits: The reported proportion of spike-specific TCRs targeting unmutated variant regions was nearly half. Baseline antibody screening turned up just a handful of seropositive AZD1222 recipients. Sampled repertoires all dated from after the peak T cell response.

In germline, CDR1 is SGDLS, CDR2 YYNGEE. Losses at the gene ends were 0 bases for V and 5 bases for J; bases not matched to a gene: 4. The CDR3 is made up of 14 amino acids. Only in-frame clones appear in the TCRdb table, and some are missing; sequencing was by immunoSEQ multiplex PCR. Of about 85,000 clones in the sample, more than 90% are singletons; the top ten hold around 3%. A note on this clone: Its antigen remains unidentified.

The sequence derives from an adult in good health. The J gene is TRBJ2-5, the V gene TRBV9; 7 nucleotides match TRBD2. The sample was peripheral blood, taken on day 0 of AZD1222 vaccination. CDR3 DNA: TGTGCCAGCAGCGTAGGGTTAGCGGGCGAGACCCAGTACTTC. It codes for CASSVGLAGETQYF.